This TCR beta chain is from a study of T cell changes during pregnancy in multiple sclerosis. Germline CDR1 is LGHNA and CDR2 is YNFKEQ. This CDR3 contains 18 residues. The V segment lost 2 bases and the J segment 4 bases; nucleotides outside the gene matches: 13. Clones were read by immunoSEQ multiplex PCR, and TCRdb kept only the in-frame ones, dropping some. Of about 100,000 clones listed, approximately 94% are singletons. The V call is TRBV4-2, the J call TRBJ2-1; 8 nucleotides line up with TRBD2. The clonotype originates from a female donor with multiple sclerosis, enrolled in a pregnancy study. Here the sequenced sample was peripheral blood, taken before pregnancy. In DNA, the CDR3 is TGTGCCAGCAGCCAATCCCGTATAGCGGGGACGGGTTACAATGAGCAGTTCTTC. This gives the protein CASSQSRIAGTGYNEQFF.